The clone carrying this T cell receptor (beta chain) was seen only a few times. Amplified TCR beta CDR3 regions derived from RNA transcripts. The HTBI set primed first-round TCR CDR3 RT-PCR. TCRdb re-derived calls from the multiplex PCR reads in MiXCR, one entry per CDR3 protein. Here the sample spans approximately 600,000 distinct CDR3 sequences, 15% to 20% being singletons. There are 18 residues in the CDR3. Germline V lookup: CDR1 SGHRS, CDR2 YFSETQ. The junction had 13 bases not matched to a gene; V was cut back by 2 bases and J by 5 bases. The record originates from a study of T cells in Graves' hyperthyroidism and ophthalmopathy.

This TCR derives from a woman under 40 with Graves' hyperthyroidism. The rearrangement joins TRBV5-1 to TRBJ2-5; TRBD1 agrees at 12 bases. The sample was blood. The DNA of the CDR3 is TGCGCCAGCAGCTTACTTACCGGGACAGGGGGCGTGGGGGAGACCCAGTACTTC. Amino acids: CASSLLTGTGGVGETQYF. The entire variable domain, with the rest obtained from reference TRBV5-1 and TRBJ2-5, is as follows: KAGVTQTPRYLIKTRGQQVTLSCSPISGHRSVSWYQQTPGQGLQFLFEYFSETQRNKGNFPGRFSGRQFSNSRSEMNVSTLELGDSALYLCASSLLTGTGGVGETQYFGPGTRLLVL.